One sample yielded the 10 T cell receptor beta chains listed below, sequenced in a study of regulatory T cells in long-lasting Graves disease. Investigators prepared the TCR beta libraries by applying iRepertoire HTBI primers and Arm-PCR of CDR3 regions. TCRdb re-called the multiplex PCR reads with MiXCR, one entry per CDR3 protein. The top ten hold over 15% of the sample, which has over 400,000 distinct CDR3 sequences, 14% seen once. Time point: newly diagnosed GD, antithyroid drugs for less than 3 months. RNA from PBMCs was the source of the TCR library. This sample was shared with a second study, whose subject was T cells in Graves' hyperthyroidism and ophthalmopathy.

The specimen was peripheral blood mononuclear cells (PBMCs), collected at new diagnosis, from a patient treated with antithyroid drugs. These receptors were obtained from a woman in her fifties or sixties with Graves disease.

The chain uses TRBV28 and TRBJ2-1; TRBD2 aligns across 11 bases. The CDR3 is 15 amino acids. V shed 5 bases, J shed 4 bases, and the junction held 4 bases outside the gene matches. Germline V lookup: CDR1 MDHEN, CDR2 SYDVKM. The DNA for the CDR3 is TGTGCCAGCAGTGCTAGCGGGAGGATTTACAATGAGCAGTTCTTC. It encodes CASSASGRIYNEQFF.

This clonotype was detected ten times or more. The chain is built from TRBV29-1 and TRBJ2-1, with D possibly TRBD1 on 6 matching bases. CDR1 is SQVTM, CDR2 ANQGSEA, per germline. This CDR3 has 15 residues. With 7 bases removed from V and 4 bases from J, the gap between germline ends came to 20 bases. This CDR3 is CSGGRPGHQYNEQFF. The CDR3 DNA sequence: TGCAGCGGCGGAAGACCGGGACACCAGTACAATGAGCAGTTCTTC.

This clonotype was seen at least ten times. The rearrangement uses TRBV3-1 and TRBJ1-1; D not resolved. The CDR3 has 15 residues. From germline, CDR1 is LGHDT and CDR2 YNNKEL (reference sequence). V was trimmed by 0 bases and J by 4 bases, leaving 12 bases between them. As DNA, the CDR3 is TGTGCCAGCAGCCAAGATTGGGAAGACGGCACTGAAGCTTTCTTT. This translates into CASSQDWEDGTEAFF.

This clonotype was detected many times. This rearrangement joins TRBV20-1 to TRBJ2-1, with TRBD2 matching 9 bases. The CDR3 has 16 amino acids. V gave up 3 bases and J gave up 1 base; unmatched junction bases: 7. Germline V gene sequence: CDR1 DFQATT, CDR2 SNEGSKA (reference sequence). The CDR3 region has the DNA TGCAGTGCTAGGGATAGCGGGAGCCCGTCCTACAATGAGCAGTTCTTC. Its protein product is CSARDSGSPSYNEQFF.

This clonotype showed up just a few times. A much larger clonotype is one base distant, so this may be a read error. The CDR3 region is CASGVRFVGPNTGELFF. The CDR3, as DNA: TGTGCCAGCGGAGTACGGTTTGTGGGACCTAACACCGGGGAGCTGTTTTTT. The J gene is TRBJ2-2, the V gene TRBV28, with D perhaps assigned TRBD1 or TRBD2 (5 bases each). The germline V and J ends were trimmed by 8 bases and 2 bases, with 21 bases remaining between them. CDR1 and CDR2 from the germline V gene are MDHEN and SYDVKM. The CDR3 spans 17 residues.

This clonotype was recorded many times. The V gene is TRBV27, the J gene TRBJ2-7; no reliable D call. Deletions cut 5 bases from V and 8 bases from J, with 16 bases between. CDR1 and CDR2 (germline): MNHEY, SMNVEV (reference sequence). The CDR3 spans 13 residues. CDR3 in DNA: TGTGCCAGCAGTCCTCATAGTCCTACGAAGCAGTACTTC. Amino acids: CASSPHSPTKQYF.

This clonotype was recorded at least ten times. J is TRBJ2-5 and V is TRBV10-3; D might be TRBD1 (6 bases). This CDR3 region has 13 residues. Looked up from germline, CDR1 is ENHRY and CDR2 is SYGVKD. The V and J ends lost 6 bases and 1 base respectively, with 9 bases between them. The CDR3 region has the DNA TGTGCCATCAGGGACAGTTCCCAAGAGACCCAGTACTTC. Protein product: CAIRDSSQETQYF.

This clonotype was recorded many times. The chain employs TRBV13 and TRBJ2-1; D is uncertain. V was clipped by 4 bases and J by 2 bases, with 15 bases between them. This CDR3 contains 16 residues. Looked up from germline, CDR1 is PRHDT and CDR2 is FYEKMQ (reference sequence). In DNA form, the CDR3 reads TGTGCCAGCAGCTCAAAGTCCTTACCCCCCTACAATGAGCAGTTCTTC. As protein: CASSSKSLPPYNEQFF.

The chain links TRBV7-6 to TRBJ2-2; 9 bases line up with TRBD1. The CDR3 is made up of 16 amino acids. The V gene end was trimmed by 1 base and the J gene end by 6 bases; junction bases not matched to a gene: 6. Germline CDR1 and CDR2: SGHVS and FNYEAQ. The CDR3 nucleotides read TGTGCCAGCAGCTTAGGGGGACAGGGTGACGCCGGGGAGCTGTTTTTT. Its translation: CASSLGGQGDAGELFF.

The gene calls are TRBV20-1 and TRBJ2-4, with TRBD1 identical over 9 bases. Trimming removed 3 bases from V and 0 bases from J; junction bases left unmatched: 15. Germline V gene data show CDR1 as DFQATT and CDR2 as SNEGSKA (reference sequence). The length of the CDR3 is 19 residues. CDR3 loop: CSARGRPGQGQLAKNIQYF. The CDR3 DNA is TGCAGTGCTAGGGGCAGACCGGGACAGGGACAATTAGCCAAAAACATTCAGTACTTC.